This T cell receptor (beta chain) was identified during a study of response to subunit inactivated influenza vaccine. TCRdb called the RT-PCR reads again in MiXCR, with one record for every CDR3 protein. This table has over 400,000 distinct CDR3 sequences, around 13% appearing once. This CDR3 has 15 residues. V was clipped by 1 base and J by 4 bases, with 10 bases between them. Germline CDR1 reads MNHEY; CDR2 reads SMNVEV (reference sequence). Regarding this clonotype: The antigen is undetermined.

General study results and limits: Only a handful of new T cells, the authors suggested, are recruited with each seasonal influenza vaccination.

The starting material was PBMCs from blood, obtained 45 days after vaccination. The V and J genes are TRBV27 and TRBJ2-2; possible D gene TRBD2, 6 bases. The TCR was taken from a man in his fifties or sixties who received an inactivated influenza vaccine. The CDR3 reads CASSLLRGFTGELFF. The CDR3 nucleotides read TGTGCCAGCAGTTTATTGCGGGGTTTCACCGGGGAGCTGTTTTTT.